This is a list of T cell receptor beta chains from one sample in a study of vaccination and CD4 T cells after COVID-19. TCRdb reanalysed the PCR reads using MiXCR and keeps one entry per CDR3 protein. This sample has about 11,000 distinct CDR3 sequences; around 78% occur once, and the top ten carry roughly 8%. What these receptors recognize is not known. Input material: CD4+ T cells from blood, cultured in vitro. These receptors were obtained from a human donor who had recovered from COVID-19. Both conserved end residues are part of each CDR3. D genes are given only for firm matches. Clone size is shown for a subset of rows, as once, few, many or a class of expanded clone.

cdr3_nt cdr3_aa j_call v_call clone_size d_call
TGTGCCAGCAGCCCCCTAGCGGGAACCCAGTACTTC CASSPLAGTQYF TRBJ2-5 TRBV7-2 NA TRBD2
TGCAGTGCTAGCGGGAGGACCTACAATGAGCAGTTCTTC CSASGRTYNEQFF TRBJ2-1 TRBV20-1 NA TRBD2
TGTGCCAGCAGCTTTCGGGGGAGGACTAGCGGAGCAACTAGCACAGATACGCAGTATTTT CASSFRGRTSGATSTDTQYF TRBJ2-3 TRBV7-2 NA TRBD2
TGTGCCAGCACAACAGGGGAATATAGCAATCAGCCCCAGCATTTT CASTTGEYSNQPQHF TRBJ1-5 TRBV28 once TRBD1
TGTGCCAGCAGTTGGGACAGGACCTATGGCTACACCTTC CASSWDRTYGYTF TRBJ1-2 TRBV27 few TRBD1
TGTGCCACCAGCAAGACGGGGACGAATTCACCCCTCCACTTT CATSKTGTNSPLHF TRBJ1-6 TRBV15 NA NA
TGTGCCAGCAGTTTAAGGGGGAACACTGAAGCTTTCTTT CASSLRGNTEAFF TRBJ1-1 TRBV12-3/TRBV12-4 once NA
TGTGCCAGCAGTCGCCCGCCAGGACAGGGTGAAGCTTTCTTT CASSRPPGQGEAFF TRBJ1-1 TRBV6-2/TRBV6-3 once TRBD1
TGTGCCAGCAGCGCCGGACATGCCATCTATAATTCACCCCTCCACTTT CASSAGHAIYNSPLHF TRBJ1-6 TRBV9 few NA
TGTGCCAGCAGTCCCACCGGGGAGCTGTTTTTT CASSPTGELFF TRBJ2-2 TRBV6-1 NA NA
TGTGCCACCAGCAGAGTGTCAGGGGAGGATTCACCCCTCCACTTT CATSRVSGEDSPLHF TRBJ1-6 TRBV15 NA NA
TGTGCCAGTAGCCTCCGACAGGCCCCACCCTACGAGCAGTACTTC CASSLRQAPPYEQYF TRBJ2-7 TRBV19 NA NA
TGTGCCAGCAGCGGAGAGAATCAGCCCCAGCATTTT CASSGENQPQHF TRBJ1-5 TRBV7-2 NA NA
TGTGCCAGCTCACCACAGGGGGCTGGCTATAATTCACCCCTCCACTTT CASSPQGAGYNSPLHF TRBJ1-6 TRBV18 few TRBD1
TGTGCCAGCAGTCCCCCGACAGGGAGGCAGAATTCACCCCTCCACTTT CASSPPTGRQNSPLHF TRBJ1-6 TRBV28 few TRBD1
TGCAGTGCAAGAAGCAGGGGGCGGACTGAAGCTTTCTTT CSARSRGRTEAFF TRBJ1-1 TRBV20-1 NA TRBD1
TGTGCCAGCAGTTTACGACAGGGGTATCAGCCCCAGCATTTT CASSLRQGYQPQHF TRBJ1-5 TRBV27 NA TRBD1
TGTGCCAGCAGAACAGGGGCTCCCAACGAGCAGTACTTC CASRTGAPNEQYF TRBJ2-7 TRBV7-2 NA TRBD1
TGTGCCAGCAGGCACACAGGTAAAAATCAGCCCCAGCATTTT CASRHTGKNQPQHF TRBJ1-5 TRBV6-1 NA NA
TGTGCCAGCAGTTACTCGCGTAGACAGAGCACTGAAGCTTTCTTT CASSYSRRQSTEAFF TRBJ1-1 TRBV6-5 NA NA
TGTGCCAGCAGTTTGATGGGAAATTTGAACACTGAAGCTTTCTTT CASSLMGNLNTEAFF TRBJ1-1 TRBV27 NA NA
TGTGCCAGTAGTCCGGGCCATCATCAGCCCCAGCATTTT CASSPGHHQPQHF TRBJ1-5 TRBV19 NA NA
TGCAGTGCTAGGGAGGGAGCGGGCACCGGGGAGCTGTTTTTT CSAREGAGTGELFF TRBJ2-2 TRBV20-1 NA NA
TGTGCCAGTAGTATGAGTCCCATGGGTCTGACCCAAGAGACCCAGTACTTC CASSMSPMGLTQETQYF TRBJ2-5 TRBV19 NA NA
TGTGCCAGCAGTGAAATTGAGGGAGTAGGAGAGACCCAGTACTTC CASSEIEGVGETQYF TRBJ2-5 TRBV2 once NA
TGTGCCAGCAGTCCGCGGGGAGCGGGTTTCAATGAGCAGTTCTTC CASSPRGAGFNEQFF TRBJ2-1 TRBV27 NA NA
TGTGCCAGCAGTTTAAGGCCAGTCTATGGCTACACCTTC CASSLRPVYGYTF TRBJ1-2 TRBV28 once NA
TGCAGTGCTCAGTCGGGGGTTCATCAGCCCCAGCATTTT CSAQSGVHQPQHF TRBJ1-5 TRBV20-1 NA NA
TGTGCCAGCTCAGCACACGGGGGACAGGAGAACACTGAAGCTTTCTTT CASSAHGGQENTEAFF TRBJ1-1 TRBV18 once TRBD1
TGTGCCAGCAGCTCCCGACAGGGTGGGTCCTACGAGCAGTACTTC CASSSRQGGSYEQYF TRBJ2-7 TRBV7-2 NA TRBD1
TGCAGTCAGGTGGGGGATAGCAATCAGCCCCAGCATTTT CSQVGDSNQPQHF TRBJ1-5 TRBV20-1 NA NA
TGTGCCAGCAGCCCGAGACGGAGTGCTAACTATGGCTACACCTTC CASSPRRSANYGYTF TRBJ1-2 TRBV11-2 NA NA
TGTGCCAGCAGCCCGGACAGGGGTATCTCACCCCTCCACTTT CASSPDRGISPLHF TRBJ1-6 TRBV11-1 NA TRBD1
TGTGCCAGCTCTAGCGGGAGGGTCCCCACCGGGGAGCTGTTTTTT CASSSGRVPTGELFF TRBJ2-2 TRBV19 NA TRBD2
TGTGCCAGCAGCGGCGAGGGATACACTGAAGCTTTCTTT CASSGEGYTEAFF TRBJ1-1 TRBV7-3 NA NA
TGTGCCTGGGATACGGGACAGGCGCTCAATCAGCCCCAGCATTTT CAWDTGQALNQPQHF TRBJ1-5 TRBV30 NA TRBD1